This T cell receptor beta chain emerged from a study of blood T cell repertoires in COVID-19. Here immunoSEQ multiplex PCR was the method, and the copy in TCRdb shows in-frame clones only, minus some. The sample has about 38,000 clones; 80% to 90% are singletons. Germline loops: CDR1 LNHNV, CDR2 YYDKDF (reference sequence). V trimming: 5 bases; J trimming: 8 bases; junction bases outside the gene matches: 6. CDR3 length equals 14 residues. Sequencing was done on a sample of peripheral blood. The clonotype originates from a man aged 55 to 70 with COVID-19, enrolled during active disease. The chain uses TRBV15 and TRBJ1-4; 9 bases are shared with TRBD1. CDR3: CATSEDRGEEKLFF. The CDR3 bases are TGTGCCACCAGCGAGGACAGGGGTGAGGAAAAACTGTTTTTT. The complete variable domain, with remaining parts taken from reference TRBV15 and TRBJ1-4, reads DAMVIQNPRYQVTQFGKPVTLSCSQTLNHNVMYWYQQKSSQAPKLLFHYYDKDFNNEADTPDNFQSRRPNTSFCFLDIRSPGLGDTAMYLCATSEDRGEEKLFFGSGTQLSVL.